This T cell receptor beta chain was captured in a study of prognosis after radiotherapy for stage I lung cancer. Study findings and constraints: Counts of unique TCR clones fell following stereotactic body radiation therapy, median approximately 10,000 versus 7,000. Patients with distant metastases had lower Shannon entropy after stereotactic body radiation therapy.

This clonotype was detected only a few times. Its antigen is currently unknown. Being one base from a much bigger clone, this may be a read error. TCR beta CDR3 was amplified from genomic DNA by two-round multiplex PCR. Individual primers that were specific to each TRBV and TRBJ gene served in first-round PCR. TCRdb itself ran the multiplex PCR reads through MiXCR, one entry per CDR3 protein. The table has about 59,000 distinct CDR3 sequences, approximately 25% seen once. CDR3 length: 18 amino acids. V was clipped by 6 bases and J by 4 bases; unmatched bases: 18. Germline V CDR1 and CDR2: SEHNR, FQNEAQ (reference sequence).

The input for sequencing was PBMCs, taken before or after stereotactic body radiation therapy (not recorded which). The chain links TRBV7-9 to TRBJ2-3, with 8 nucleotides matching TRBD2. The TCR was taken from a donor over 45 with non-small cell lung cancer. For the CDR3, the DNA is TGTGCCAGCAGACCGATCCAAGGAGGGCTAGCGGGTGCAGATACGCAGTATTTT. Its protein is CASRPIQGGLAGADTQYF.